This T cell receptor beta chain comes out of a study of CD8 T cells in ankylosing spondylitis (dated by TCRdb to 2016 to 2017). For context, the study as a whole: T cell receptor beta repertoires were profiled in healthy donors and ankylosing spondylitis patients so that disease-linked TCR variants could be found. Peripheral blood samples were taken, and synovial fluid was additionally collected from ankylosing spondylitis patients. The full study cohort comprised some 27 ankylosing spondylitis patients and roughly 110 healthy donors. The full study reports these points: Blood from ankylosing spondylitis patients appeared to be characterized by a TCR beta motif composed of under 10 highly homologous amino acid variants. In peripheral blood, the disease-linked clones were found at relatively low frequencies and had a CD8+ phenotype. Some of the motif variants had been reported before in the synovial fluid and blood of reactive arthritis patients, a finding that suggests common disease-initiation mechanisms. Significant enrichment of the disease-linked clones was reported in matched synovial fluid samples from ankylosing spondylitis patients.

This clonotype was counted many times. Its antigen specificity is not known. The input lacks base qualities; no much larger clone sits a single base away. The germline V gene sets CDR1 to SGHRS and CDR2 to YFSETQ. The CDR3 holds 14 amino acids from the cysteine to the phenylalanine. Only the CDR3 DNA stays, 42 bases, in frame from base 1. Relative to germline, V is 0 bases shorter and J is 2 bases shorter, with 9 bases between their ends. Sequenced using an Illumina HiSeq 2500. Quantitative 5'-RACE with molecular barcodes was used to prepare TCR beta libraries. The original pipeline was this. To identify disease-linked TCR variants, a new computational method was used, one built on a probabilistic model of VDJ rearrangement. The public reads were reprocessed in TCRdb via fastp at Q25 and MiXCR, keeping in-frame beta chains. Each CDR3 protein gets just one entry, which takes the most common genes and DNA from the rows behind it. The V and J calls follow TCRdb's processing rather than the paper's. The sample table shows some 120,000 distinct CDR3 sequences, and about 6.4% are seen once. The ten largest clones represent roughly an eighth of the sample.

Recombination connected TRBV5-1 to TRBJ2-7; tentative D gene TRBD1, with 6 bases matching. The sample taken for sequencing was blood, either unsorted or a sorted T cell fraction (not recorded which). The clonotype comes from a male donor with ankylosing spondylitis or in good health (not recorded which). The sequence in DNA is TGCGCCAGCAGCTTGGTACAGGGCACCTACGAGCAGTACTTC. This sequence encodes CASSLVQGTYEQYF.